These T cell receptor beta chains were read from a single sample in a study of blood T cells in healthy people across ages. TCRdb re-analysed the 5' RACE reads in MiXCR, keeping a single row per CDR3 protein. The sample has 730,000 or so distinct CDR3 sequences; roughly 41% are singletons. Sequencing was performed on blood. The receptors here all came from a man aged 80 or over in good health. The CDR3 runs from the conserved cysteine through the conserved F or W. Each record gives: V gene, clone size, D gene, J gene, CDR3 protein, CDR3 DNA. A D gene is named only where the DNA matches it firmly. Clone size is not always given. Where it is, it says once, few, many or a class for expanded clones.

V: TRBV20-1; size: many; D: TRBD1; J: TRBJ2-6; CDR3: CSARGDRVYSGANVLTF; DNA: TGCAGTGCTAGGGGGGACAGGGTCTACTCTGGGGCCAACGTCCTGACTTTC
V: TRBV27; size: -; D: TRBD1; J: TRBJ2-1; CDR3: CASSLRTGGFRNEQFF; DNA: TGTGCCAGCAGTCTAAGGACAGGGGGCTTCAGGAATGAGCAGTTCTTC
V: TRBV7-8; size: -; D: -; J: TRBJ2-1; CDR3: CASSFKSSYNEQFF; DNA: TGTGCCAGCAGCTTTAAGTCCTCATACAATGAGCAGTTCTTC
V: TRBV3-1; size: few; D: -; J: TRBJ1-2; CDR3: CASSQTEAYGYTF; DNA: TGTGCCAGCAGCCAGACAGAGGCCTATGGCTACACCTTC
V: TRBV6-2/TRBV6-3; size: -; D: -; J: TRBJ2-7; CDR3: CASRKAGGRMSYEQYF; DNA: TGTGCCAGCAGGAAGGCCGGGGGCAGGATGTCCTACGAGCAGTACTTC
V: TRBV5-1; size: -; D: TRBD1; J: TRBJ1-1; CDR3: CASSLGTGVTEAFF; DNA: TGCGCCAGCAGCTTGGGGACAGGGGTGACTGAAGCTTTCTTT
V: TRBV6-1; size: -; D: -; J: TRBJ2-1; CDR3: CASGREYNEQFF; DNA: TGTGCCAGCGGCAGGGAGTACAATGAGCAGTTCTTC
V: TRBV5-1; size: -; D: -; J: TRBJ1-1; CDR3: CASAPGHRNTEAFF; DNA: TGCGCCAGCGCCCCGGGACACCGGAACACTGAAGCTTTCTTT
V: TRBV29-1; size: many; D: -; J: TRBJ2-7; CDR3: CSVASGPNYEQYF; DNA: TGCAGCGTTGCCTCGGGACCTAACTACGAGCAGTACTTC
V: TRBV6-2/TRBV6-3; size: few; D: -; J: TRBJ2-3; CDR3: CASSYLGGGDTQYF; DNA: TGTGCCAGCAGCTACCTGGGGGGCGGAGATACGCAGTATTTT
V: TRBV7-2; size: many; D: -; J: TRBJ1-2; CDR3: CASSGGVGYTF; DNA: TGTGCCAGCAGCGGAGGGGTGGGCTACACCTTC
V: TRBV20-1; size: few; D: -; J: TRBJ2-7; CDR3: CSARDQRTPYEQYF; DNA: TGCAGTGCTAGAGACCAGCGGACACCTTACGAGCAGTACTTC
V: TRBV5-5; size: many; D: TRBD1; J: TRBJ1-4; CDR3: CASSLGTGGEKLFF; DNA: TGTGCCAGCAGCCTCGGGACAGGGGGTGAAAAACTGTTTTTT
V: TRBV19; size: -; D: TRBD2; J: TRBJ2-7; CDR3: CASSPRSGSNYEQYF; DNA: TGTGCCAGTAGTCCCCGGAGCGGGAGCAACTACGAGCAGTACTTC
V: TRBV20-1; size: few; D: -; J: TRBJ2-3; CDR3: CSARDPRADTQYF; DNA: TGCAGTGCTAGAGATCCAAGGGCAGATACGCAGTATTTT
V: TRBV7-8; size: -; D: TRBD1; J: TRBJ1-4; CDR3: CASSVDRGQRKLFF; DNA: TGTGCCAGCAGCGTAGACAGGGGGCAACGAAAACTGTTTTTT
V: TRBV6-5; size: -; D: TRBD1; J: TRBJ2-3; CDR3: CASSVQGKSTDTQYF; DNA: TGTGCCAGCAGTGTACAGGGGAAAAGCACAGATACGCAGTATTTT
V: TRBV20-1; size: few; D: TRBD2; J: TRBJ2-3; CDR3: CSASSGKGTDTQYF; DNA: TGCAGTGCTTCTAGCGGGAAGGGCACAGATACGCAGTATTTT
V: TRBV9; size: -; D: -; J: TRBJ1-1; CDR3: CASSVVTGPRTEAFF; DNA: TGTGCCAGCAGCGTAGTAACAGGGCCTAGGACTGAAGCTTTCTTT
V: TRBV28; size: few; D: -; J: TRBJ2-5; CDR3: CASSLPRGRGETQYF; DNA: TGTGCCAGCAGTCTCCCCCGGGGGCGCGGAGAGACCCAGTACTTC
V: TRBV20-1; size: few; D: -; J: TRBJ1-6; CDR3: CSARDPQTSDNSPLHF; DNA: TGCAGTGCTAGAGACCCCCAGACATCGGATAATTCACCCCTCCACTTT
V: TRBV4-2; size: few; D: TRBD2; J: TRBJ2-4; CDR3: CASSQELAIENIQYF; DNA: TGTGCCAGCAGCCAAGAACTAGCGATTGAGAACATTCAGTACTTC
V: TRBV28; size: -; D: -; J: TRBJ1-5; CDR3: CASREGGGGDQPQHF; DNA: TGTGCCAGCAGGGAAGGGGGTGGGGGGGATCAGCCCCAGCATTTT
V: TRBV10-3; size: -; D: -; J: TRBJ1-2; CDR3: CAISVDSAGGYTF; DNA: TGTGCCATCAGTGTAGACAGCGCAGGGGGCTACACCTTC
V: TRBV7-8; size: few; D: -; J: TRBJ1-1; CDR3: CASSLENLYGTEAFF; DNA: TGTGCCAGCAGCTTAGAAAACCTTTACGGCACTGAAGCTTTCTTT
V: TRBV29-1; size: many; D: TRBD1; J: TRBJ1-4; CDR3: CSVEYPGGGELFF; DNA: TGCAGCGTTGAATACCCAGGGGGGGGTGAACTGTTTTTT
V: TRBV20-1; size: -; D: -; J: TRBJ2-7; CDR3: CSASRDANNEQF; DNA: TGCAGTGCTAGCCGGGACGCCAACAATGAGCAGTTC
V: TRBV6-4; size: -; D: -; J: TRBJ2-5; CDR3: CASSDEAGEGETQYF; DNA: TGTGCCAGCAGTGATGAGGCAGGGGAAGGGGAGACCCAGTACTTC
V: TRBV2; size: -; D: -; J: TRBJ2-6; CDR3: CASEFRSGANVLTF; DNA: TGTGCCAGCGAATTCCGCTCTGGGGCCAACGTCCTGACTTTC
V: TRBV20-1; size: -; D: -; J: TRBJ2-7; CDR3: CSARANGGLLDEQYF; DNA: TGCAGTGCTAGAGCCAACGGCGGCTTGTTAGACGAGCAGTACTTC
V: TRBV7-2; size: few; D: -; J: TRBJ2-1; CDR3: CASSDRLRQPRSYNEQFF; DNA: TGTGCCAGCAGCGATAGACTCCGGCAACCCCGCTCCTACAATGAGCAGTTCTTC
V: TRBV25-1; size: -; D: -; J: TRBJ1-2; CDR3: CASSDTGGSNYGYTF; DNA: TGTGCCAGCAGTGATACCGGCGGATCTAACTATGGCTACACCTTC
V: TRBV21-1; size: few; D: -; J: TRBJ1-2; CDR3: CASTRQGAQNGYTF; DNA: TGTGCCAGCACCAGACAGGGGGCGCAGAATGGCTACACCTTC
V: TRBV12-3/TRBV12-4; size: -; D: TRBD1; J: TRBJ2-7; CDR3: CASSSRDRGNPEQYF; DNA: TGTGCCAGCAGTTCTCGGGACAGGGGAAATCCCGAGCAGTACTTC
V: TRBV3-1; size: few; D: TRBD1; J: TRBJ2-7; CDR3: CASSPLDVAHGTESYEQYF; DNA: TGTGCCAGCAGCCCCCTTGATGTTGCCCATGGGACAGAATCCTACGAGCAGTACTTC
V: TRBV29-1; size: -; D: TRBD1; J: TRBJ2-7; CDR3: CSVTGGQGAWNEQYF; DNA: TGCAGCGTCACCGGGGGACAGGGGGCTTGGAATGAGCAGTACTTC
V: TRBV4-2; size: -; D: -; J: TRBJ1-6; CDR3: CASSPSRAVNNSPLHF; DNA: TGTGCCAGCAGCCCCTCGAGGGCAGTCAATAATTCACCCCTCCACTTT
V: TRBV4-1; size: -; D: -; J: TRBJ1-6; CDR3: CASSQDSPTSPLHF; DNA: TGCGCCAGCAGCCAAGATAGCCCCACGTCACCCCTCCACTTT
V: TRBV12-3/TRBV12-4; size: -; D: TRBD1; J: TRBJ2-5; CDR3: CASSAPDRGQKEQYF; DNA: TGTGCCAGCAGCGCCCCGGACAGGGGGCAGAAAGAGCAGTACTTC
V: TRBV7-6; size: once; D: -; J: TRBJ1-1; CDR3: CASSLASGVEAFF; DNA: TGTGCCAGCAGCTTAGCTTCAGGGGTCGAAGCTTTCTTT
V: TRBV7-9; size: -; D: -; J: TRBJ1-2; CDR3: CASSLYGGPVDGGYTF; DNA: TGTGCCAGCAGCCTCTACGGAGGTCCCGTTGATGGCGGCTACACCTTC
V: TRBV3-1; size: few; D: -; J: TRBJ1-1; CDR3: CASKEGGGSTEAFF; DNA: TGTGCCAGCAAGGAGGGGGGCGGAAGCACTGAAGCTTTCTTT
V: TRBV6-2/TRBV6-3; size: few; D: -; J: TRBJ2-5; CDR3: CASSYGPPTGTQYF; DNA: TGTGCCAGCAGTTACGGCCCCCCGACGGGGACCCAGTACTTC
V: TRBV5-1; size: -; D: TRBD2; J: TRBJ2-7; CDR3: CAGSRGSGRSSYEQYF; DNA: TGCGCCGGCAGCCGAGGATCCGGGAGGAGCTCCTACGAGCAGTACTTC
V: TRBV20-1; size: few; D: -; J: TRBJ2-3; CDR3: CSATLAPTDTQYF; DNA: TGCAGTGCTACGCTAGCTCCGACAGATACGCAGTATTTT